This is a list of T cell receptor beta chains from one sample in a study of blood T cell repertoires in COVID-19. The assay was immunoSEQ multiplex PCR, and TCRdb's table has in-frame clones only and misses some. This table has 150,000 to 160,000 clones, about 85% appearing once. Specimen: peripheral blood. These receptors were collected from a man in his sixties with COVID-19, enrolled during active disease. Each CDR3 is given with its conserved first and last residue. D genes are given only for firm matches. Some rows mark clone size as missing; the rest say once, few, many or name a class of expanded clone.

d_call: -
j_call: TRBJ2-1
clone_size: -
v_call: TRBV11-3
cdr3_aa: CASSAADKKNNEQFF
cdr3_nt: TGTGCCAGCAGCGCAGCAGACAAAAAAAACAATGAGCAGTTCTTC

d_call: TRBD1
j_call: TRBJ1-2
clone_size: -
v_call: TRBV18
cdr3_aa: CATSGQEFFYGYTF
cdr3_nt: TGTGCCACCTCGGGACAGGAGTTTTTCTATGGCTACACCTTC

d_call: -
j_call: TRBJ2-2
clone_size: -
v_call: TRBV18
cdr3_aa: CASSQGLTGELFF
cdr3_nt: TGTGCCAGCTCCCAGGGTTTGACCGGGGAGCTGTTTTTT

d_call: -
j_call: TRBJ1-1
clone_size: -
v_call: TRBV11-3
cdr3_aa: CASSLGSGSLNEAFF
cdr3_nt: TGTGCCAGCAGCTTAGGGTCAGGAAGCCTTAATGAAGCTTTCTTT

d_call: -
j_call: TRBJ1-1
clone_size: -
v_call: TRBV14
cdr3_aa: CASSPSGGGMYTEAFF
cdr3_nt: TGTGCCAGCAGCCCTTCGGGGGGCGGAATGTACACTGAAGCTTTCTTT

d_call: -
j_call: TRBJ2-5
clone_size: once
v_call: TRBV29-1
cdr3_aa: CSVGPGSETQYF
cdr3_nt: TGCAGCGTTGGGCCGGGTTCTGAGACCCAGTACTTC

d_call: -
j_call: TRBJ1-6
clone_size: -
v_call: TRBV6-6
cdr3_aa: CASSQIDSNSPLHF
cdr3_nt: TGTGCCAGCAGCCAAATTGACAGCAATTCACCCCTCCACTTT

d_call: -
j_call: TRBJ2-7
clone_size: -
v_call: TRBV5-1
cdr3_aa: CASSAGDGDEQYF
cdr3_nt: TGCGCCAGCAGCGCAGGGGATGGCGACGAGCAGTACTTC

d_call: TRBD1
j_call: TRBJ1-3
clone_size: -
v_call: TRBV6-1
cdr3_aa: CASSEAFPGQGSGNTIYF
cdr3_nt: TGTGCCAGCAGTGAAGCCTTCCCGGGACAGGGGAGTGGAAACACCATATATTTT

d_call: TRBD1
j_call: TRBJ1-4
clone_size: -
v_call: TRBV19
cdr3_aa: CASSPTGANEKLFF
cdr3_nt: TGTGCCAGTAGTCCTACAGGGGCGAATGAAAAACTGTTTTTT

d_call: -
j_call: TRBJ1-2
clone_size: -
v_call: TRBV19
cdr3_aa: CASSVDGQINNYGYTF
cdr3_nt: TGTGCCAGTAGTGTAGACGGACAGATTAACAACTATGGCTACACCTTC

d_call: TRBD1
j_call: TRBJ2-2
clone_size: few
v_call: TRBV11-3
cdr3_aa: CASSLGTGNTGELFF
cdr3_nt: TGTGCCAGCAGCTTAGGGACAGGGAACACCGGGGAGCTGTTTTTT

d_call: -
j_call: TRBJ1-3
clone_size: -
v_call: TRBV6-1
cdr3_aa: CASSDGGNTIYF
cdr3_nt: TGTGCCAGCAGTGACGGTGGAAACACCATATATTTT

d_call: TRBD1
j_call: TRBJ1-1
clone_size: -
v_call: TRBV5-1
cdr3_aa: CASNRGRPGNTEAFF
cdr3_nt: TGCGCCAGCAACAGGGGGCGCCCAGGAAACACTGAAGCTTTCTTT

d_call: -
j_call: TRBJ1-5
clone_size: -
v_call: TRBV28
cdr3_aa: CASSSQGPLGSQPQHF
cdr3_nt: TGTGCCAGCAGTTCCCAGGGTCCCCTAGGAAGTCAGCCCCAGCATTTT

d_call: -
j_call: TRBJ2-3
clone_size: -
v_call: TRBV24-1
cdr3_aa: CATSIASTDTQYF
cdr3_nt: TGTGCCACCAGTATAGCTAGCACAGATACGCAGTATTTT

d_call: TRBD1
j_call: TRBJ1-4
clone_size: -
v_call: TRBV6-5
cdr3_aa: CASRWTGGGEKLFF
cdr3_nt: TGTGCCAGCAGATGGACAGGGGGAGGTGAAAAACTGTTTTTT

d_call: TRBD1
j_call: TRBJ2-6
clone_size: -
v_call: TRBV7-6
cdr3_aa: CASSLMGQPNSGANVLTF
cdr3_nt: TGTGCCAGCAGCTTAATGGGACAGCCGAACTCTGGGGCCAACGTCCTGACTTTC

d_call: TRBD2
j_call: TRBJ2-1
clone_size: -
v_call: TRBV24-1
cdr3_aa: CATSDPSGHEQFF
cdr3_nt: TGTGCCACCAGTGACCCTAGCGGGCATGAGCAGTTCTTC

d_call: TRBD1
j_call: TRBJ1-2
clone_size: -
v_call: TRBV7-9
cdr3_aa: CASRIGQGNYGYTF
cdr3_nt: TGTGCCAGCCGTATAGGACAGGGTAACTATGGCTACACCTTC

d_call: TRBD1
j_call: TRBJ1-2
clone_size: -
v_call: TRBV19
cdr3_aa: CASSLSQGAGGYTF
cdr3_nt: TGTGCCAGTAGTCTATCCCAGGGGGCGGGAGGCTACACCTTC

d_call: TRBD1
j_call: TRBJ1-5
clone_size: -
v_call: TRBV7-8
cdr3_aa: CASSLVQGINQPQHF
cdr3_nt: TGTGCCAGCAGCTTAGTACAGGGGATTAATCAGCCCCAGCATTTT

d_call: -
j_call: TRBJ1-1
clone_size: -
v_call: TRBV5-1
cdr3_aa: CASSLGQTEGTEAFF
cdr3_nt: TGCGCCAGCAGCCTGGGACAAACCGAGGGCACTGAAGCTTTCTTT

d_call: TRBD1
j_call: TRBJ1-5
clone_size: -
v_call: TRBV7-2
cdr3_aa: CASSQQGGTNQPQHF
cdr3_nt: TGTGCCAGCAGCCAGCAGGGGGGAACCAATCAGCCCCAGCATTTT

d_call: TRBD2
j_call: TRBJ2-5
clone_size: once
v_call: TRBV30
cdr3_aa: CAWSLIAGGRETQYF
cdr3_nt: TGTGCCTGGAGCTTGATAGCGGGAGGACGGGAGACCCAGTACTTC

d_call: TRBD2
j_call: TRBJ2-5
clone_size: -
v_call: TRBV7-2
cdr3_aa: CASSFRLGEGQETQYF
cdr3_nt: TGTGCCAGCAGCTTCCGTCTCGGGGAGGGCCAAGAGACCCAGTACTTC

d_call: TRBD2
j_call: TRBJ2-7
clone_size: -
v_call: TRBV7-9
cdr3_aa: CASSNPGTSSHEQYF
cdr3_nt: TGTGCCAGCAGCAATCCCGGGACTAGCTCCCACGAGCAGTACTTC

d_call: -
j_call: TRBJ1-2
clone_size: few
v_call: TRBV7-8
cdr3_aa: CASSLAIFVSAGGYTF
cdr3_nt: TGTGCCAGCAGCTTAGCAATTTTCGTCTCCGCAGGGGGCTACACCTTC

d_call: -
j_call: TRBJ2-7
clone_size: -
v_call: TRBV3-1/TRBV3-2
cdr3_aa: CASSQVSGPAYEQYF
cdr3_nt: TGTGCCAGCAGCCAAGTCAGCGGGCCAGCCTACGAGCAGTACTTC

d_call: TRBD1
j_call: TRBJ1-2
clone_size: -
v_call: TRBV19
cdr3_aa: CASSKPGTGYQGYTF
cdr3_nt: TGTGCCAGTAGTAAACCCGGGACAGGGTATCAGGGCTACACCTTC

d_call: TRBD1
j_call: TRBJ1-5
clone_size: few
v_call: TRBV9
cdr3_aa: CASSLEGTVNQPQHF
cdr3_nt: TGTGCCAGCAGCCTAGAGGGGACAGTTAATCAGCCCCAGCATTTT

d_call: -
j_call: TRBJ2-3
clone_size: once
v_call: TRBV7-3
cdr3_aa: CASSWRGGASTDTQYF
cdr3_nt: TGTGCCAGCAGCTGGCGGGGCGGTGCTAGCACAGATACGCAGTATTTT

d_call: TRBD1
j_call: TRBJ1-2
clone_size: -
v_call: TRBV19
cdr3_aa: CASRTRTGGHDGYTF
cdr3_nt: TGTGCCAGTAGAACGAGGACAGGGGGCCATGATGGCTACACCTTC

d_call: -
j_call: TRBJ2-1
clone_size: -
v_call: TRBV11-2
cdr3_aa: CASSLGASDYNEQFF
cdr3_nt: TGTGCCAGCAGCTTAGGGGCTAGCGATTACAATGAGCAGTTCTTC

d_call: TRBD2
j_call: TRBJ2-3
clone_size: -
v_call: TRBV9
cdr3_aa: CASSVEGTTSGATDTQYF
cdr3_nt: TGTGCCAGCAGCGTAGAGGGAACGACTAGCGGGGCCACAGATACGCAGTATTTT

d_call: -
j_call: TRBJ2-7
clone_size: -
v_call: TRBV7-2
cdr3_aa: CASSLQSTGSYEQYF
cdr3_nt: TGTGCCAGCAGCTTACAGTCTACAGGGAGCTACGAGCAGTACTTC

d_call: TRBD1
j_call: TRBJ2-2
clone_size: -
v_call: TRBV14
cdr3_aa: CASSLRTGTNTGELFF
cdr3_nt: TGTGCCAGCAGCCTCCGGACAGGGACCAACACCGGGGAGCTGTTTTTT

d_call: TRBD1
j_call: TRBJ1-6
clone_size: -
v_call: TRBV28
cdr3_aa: CASSFDRESSPLHF
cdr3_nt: TGTGCCAGCAGTTTCGACAGGGAGAGTTCACCCCTCCACTTT

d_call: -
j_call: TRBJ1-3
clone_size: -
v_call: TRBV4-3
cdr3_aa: CASSQDQVISSGNTIYF
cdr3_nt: TGCGCCAGCAGCCAAGATCAGGTGATCAGCTCTGGAAACACCATATATTTT

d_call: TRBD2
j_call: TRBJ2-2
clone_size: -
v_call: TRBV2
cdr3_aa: CASTTGGLVTGELFF
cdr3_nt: TGTGCCAGCACCACGGGAGGGCTTGTCACCGGGGAGCTGTTTTTT

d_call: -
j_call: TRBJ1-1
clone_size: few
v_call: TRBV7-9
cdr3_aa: CASSLGDSEAFF
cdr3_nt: TGTGCCAGCAGCTTAGGGGACTCTGAAGCTTTCTTT

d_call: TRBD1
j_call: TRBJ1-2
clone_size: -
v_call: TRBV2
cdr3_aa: CASSRQGANYGYTF
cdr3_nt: TGTGCCAGCAGCCGACAGGGGGCTAACTATGGCTACACCTTC

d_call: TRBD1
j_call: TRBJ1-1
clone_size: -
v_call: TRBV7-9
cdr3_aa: CASSPQQGTEAFF
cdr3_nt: TGTGCCAGCAGCCCCCAACAGGGGACTGAAGCTTTCTTT

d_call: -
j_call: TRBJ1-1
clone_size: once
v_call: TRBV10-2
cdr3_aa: CASSEQGVEAFF
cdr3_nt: TGCGCCAGCAGTGAACAGGGTGTTGAAGCTTTCTTT

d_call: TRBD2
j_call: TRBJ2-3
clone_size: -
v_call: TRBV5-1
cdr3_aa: CASSSLLAGGPTDTQYF
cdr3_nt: TGCGCCAGCAGCTCCCTTCTAGCGGGAGGGCCCACAGATACGCAGTATTTT

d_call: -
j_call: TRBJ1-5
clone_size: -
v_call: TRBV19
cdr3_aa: CASSIGSGSYSQPQHF
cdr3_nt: TGTGCCAGTAGTATTGGGTCGGGGAGTTATAGCCAGCCCCAGCATTTT

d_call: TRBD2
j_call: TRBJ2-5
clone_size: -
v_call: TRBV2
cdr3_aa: CASSEARLAGQETQYF
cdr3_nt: TGTGCCAGCAGTGAAGCACGACTAGCGGGGCAGGAGACCCAGTACTTC

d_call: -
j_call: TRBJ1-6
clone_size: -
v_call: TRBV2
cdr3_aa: CASTSRGSSPLHF
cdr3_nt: TGTGCCAGCACTAGCAGGGGTTCTTCACCCCTCCACTTT